A single sample is the source of the 27 T cell receptor beta chains below, sequenced in a study of T cells after yellow fever vaccination (dated by TCRdb to the late 2010s). The treatment or condition label for this specimen denotes: live attenuated yellow fever vaccine strain. The library relied on 5' RACE. Sequencing used an Illumina HiSeq 2500. In-frame beta chains were kept once TCRdb had trimmed the public reads at Q25 with fastp and called clones with MiXCR. Each record represents a unique CDR3 protein, reported with the most common genes and DNA among its rows. Across this sample there are a few hundred thousand distinct CDR3 sequences, with 17% seen only once. 17% of the sample is taken by the ten largest. The sequenced sample was PBMCs, obtained more than 4 days after the first yellow fever vaccination. All receptors come from a man between 18 and 29 years old who received the YFV17D yellow fever vaccine.

The chain recombines TRBV12-3 or TRBV12-4 with TRBJ1-2; D is undetermined. Trimming removed 6 bases at V and 8 bases at J, with 22 bases between. The CDR3 loop spans 15 amino acids. The CDR3 DNA sequence: TGTGCCAGCAGAACCTACCTGGACGGTCGGAACGGCTACACCTTC. Protein sequence: CASRTYLDGRNGYTF.

There are a few counts of this clonotype. The rearrangement links TRBV15 to TRBJ2-7; D gene unclear. Trimming left V 0 bases short and J 1 base short, with 10 bases between. Germline CDR1 and CDR2: LNHNV and YYDKDF (reference sequence). This CDR3 has 15 amino acids. The CDR3 DNA sequence: TGTGCCACCAGCAGAGATTCTCCAGATTCCTACGAGCAGTACTTC. Translated, it gives CATSRDSPDSYEQYF.

This sequence joins TRBV6-2 or TRBV6-3 and TRBJ2-7; D perhaps matches TRBD1 (5 bases). The V end was cut by 7 bases, the J end by 5 bases, with 12 bases between. CDR3 length: 12 residues. CDR1 and CDR2 (germline): MNHEY, SVGEGT. Here the CDR3 reads CASTQGLNEQYF. CDR3 coding DNA: TGTGCCAGCACCCAGGGCTTGAACGAGCAGTACTTC.

A few counts support this clonotype. V is TRBV9 and J is TRBJ2-3; 8 bases are shared with TRBD2. CDR1 SGDLS and CDR2 YYNGEE come from the germline V gene. V lost 0 bases to trimming and J lost 7 bases; unmatched junction nucleotides: 4. The CDR3 runs to 14 residues. Written as DNA, the CDR3 is TGTGCCAGCAGCGTAGCGGGGGGGCCAAATACGCAGTATTTT. Translation gives CASSVAGGPNTQYF.

The CDR3 spells CASSSLGWENTEAFF. As DNA, the CDR3 is TGTGCCAGCAGTTCCCTTGGGTGGGAGAACACTGAAGCTTTCTTT. This chain joins TRBV12-3 or TRBV12-4 and TRBJ1-1, with no clear D. This CDR3 is built from 15 residues. Trimming left V 4 bases short and J 1 base short, with 13 bases between.

A few counts support this clonotype. This chain uses TRBV6-2 or TRBV6-3 with TRBJ2-7; 7 nucleotides agree with TRBD1. CDR3 length equals 14 residues. The V segment lost 6 bases and the J segment 6 bases; nucleotides outside the gene matches: 11. Germline V gene data show CDR1 as MNHEY and CDR2 as SVGEGT. This CDR3 is CASSQTGIGTEQYF. CDR3 coding DNA: TGTGCCAGCAGCCAGACAGGGATCGGGACCGAGCAGTACTTC.

In this sample, this clonotype turned up a few times. V usage is TRBV5-1 and J usage is TRBJ2-2; no definite D call. Germline V CDR1 and CDR2: SGHRS, YFSETQ. This CDR3 has 14 residues. The V gene lost 7 bases and the J gene lost 2 bases, with 12 bases spanning the gap. The CDR3 coding sequence is TGCGCCAGCCTGCACGGCACAAACACCGGGGAGCTGTTTTTT. This translates into CASLHGTNTGELFF.

The gene calls are TRBV5-4 and TRBJ2-6; a possible D gene is TRBD2 (8 bases). The CDR3 spans 16 residues. Looked up from germline, CDR1 is SGHNT and CDR2 is YYREEE (reference sequence). The CDR3 DNA sequence: TGTGCTTACCGGGAGGGGGCCTCCCCTGGGGCCAACGTCCTGACTTTC. The encoded protein is CAYREGASPGANVLTF.

This clonotype was counted only a few times. The genes are TRBV6-5 and TRBJ2-5, with D uncertain. The ends were cut back, 2 bases at V and 0 bases at J, with 10 bases in the middle. The CDR3 is 15 amino acids. Looked up from germline, CDR1 is MNHEY and CDR2 is SVGAGI. Here the CDR3 reads CASSYTPEYQETQYF. The CDR3 DNA reads as TGTGCCAGCAGTTACACTCCAGAGTACCAAGAGACCCAGTACTTC.

This clonotype was picked up a small number of times. The chain links TRBV7-6 to TRBJ1-1; TRBD1 matches at 9 bases. Germline-derived CDR1 and CDR2 are SGHVS and FNYEAQ. J lost 4 bases, V lost 5 bases, and 11 bases had no gene match. The CDR3 covers 16 residues. The CDR3 spells CASSRGQGLGVTEAFF. The CDR3 region has the DNA TGTGCCAGCAGCCGCGGACAGGGGTTAGGCGTCACTGAAGCTTTCTTT.

This chain connects TRBV5-1 to TRBJ2-7; D gene ambiguous. V dropped 1 base and J dropped 4 bases, with 12 bases sitting between them. The germline V gene has CDR1 SGHRS and CDR2 YFSETQ. The CDR3 sequence is 14 residues long. The CDR3 loop reads CASSLLRTGYEQYF. CDR3 nucleotides: TGCGCCAGCAGCTTGCTGCGTACTGGGTACGAGCAGTACTTC. The full variable domain, in which reference TRBV5-1 and TRBJ2-7 provide the parts outside the CDR3, is KAGVTQTPRYLIKTRGQQVTLSCSPISGHRSVSWYQQTPGQGLQFLFEYFSETQRNKGNFPGRFSGRQFSNSRSEMNVSTLELGDSALYLCASSLLRTGYEQYFGPGTRLTVT.

The genes are TRBV7-2 and TRBJ2-5, with TRBD2 matching over 8 bases. Germline V lookup: CDR1 SGHTA, CDR2 FQGNSA. This CDR3 contains 13 residues. Losses at the gene ends were 9 bases for V and 5 bases for J; bases not matched to a gene: 8. DNA of the CDR3: TGTGCCAGTAGAATTGTAGCGGGGGAGACCCAGTACTTC. This translates into CASRIVAGETQYF.

The rearrangement uses TRBV12-3 or TRBV12-4 and TRBJ2-5; the D gene could be TRBD1 or TRBD2 (6 bases each). Trimming pared 6 bases from V and 4 bases from J, leaving 21 bases between. The CDR3 spans 16 residues. CDR3 nucleotide sequence: TGTGCCAGCAGCCCTATAGCGAGGGGGGCCGGAGAGACCCAGTACTTC. Translating gives CASSPIARGAGETQYF.

This clonotype was picked up a small number of times. This chain joins TRBV29-1 and TRBJ1-3; D call uncertain. The CDR3 contains 16 residues. Between the trimmed V and J ends, which lost 4 bases and 0 bases, there was a span of 16 bases. Germline values: CDR1 SQVTM, CDR2 ANQGSEA. In DNA form, the CDR3 reads TGCAGCGTTGCCCACCCAGACGTTAACTCTGGAAACACCATATATTTT. Amino acid sequence: CSVAHPDVNSGNTIYF. Together with reference TRBV29-1 and TRBJ1-3, the CDR3 gives the full variable domain: SAVISQKPSRDICQRGTSLTIQCQVDSQVTMMFWYRQQPGQSLTLIATANQGSEATYESGFVIDKFPISRPNLTFSTLTVSNMSPEDSSIYLCSVAHPDVNSGNTIYFGEGSWLTVV.

This clonotype was counted between two and nine times. The rearrangement uses TRBV4-1 and TRBJ1-4, with TRBD1 matching 7 bases. Trimming removed 4 bases from V and 8 bases from J; junction bases left unmatched: 19. Looked up from germline, CDR1 is MGHRA and CDR2 is YSYEKL. This CDR3 comprises 18 residues. This CDR3 is CASSPAARSGGLQEKLFF. The CDR3 DNA reads TGCGCCAGCAGCCCTGCTGCCAGATCAGGGGGGCTTCAAGAAAAACTGTTTTTT.

This clonotype was seen more than once but under ten times. The chain couples TRBV29-1 to TRBJ2-5; TRBD1 might be the D (5 bases). Germline lookup yields CDR1 SQVTM and CDR2 ANQGSEA. The CDR3 runs 14 residues. The germline V and J ends were trimmed by 7 bases and 2 bases, with 17 bases remaining between them. CDR3 protein: CSATGQASQETQYF. The DNA of the CDR3 is TGCAGCGCCACAGGTCAAGCCTCACAAGAGACCCAGTACTTC. The full variable domain, in which reference TRBV29-1 and TRBJ2-5 provide the parts outside the CDR3, is SAVISQKPSRDICQRGTSLTIQCQVDSQVTMMFWYRQQPGQSLTLIATANQGSEATYESGFVIDKFPISRPNLTFSTLTVSNMSPEDSSIYLCSATGQASQETQYFGPGTRLLVL.

The chain couples TRBV18 to TRBJ1-2; D ambiguous. With 2 bases removed from V and 5 bases from J, the gap between germline ends came to 9 bases. The CDR3 has 13 residues. Per the germline V gene, CDR1 is KGHSH and CDR2 is LQKENI. The CDR3 nucleotides read TGTGCCAGCTCACCATTCCGGGAGTATGGCTACACCTTC. Its protein is CASSPFREYGYTF.

As for this clonotype: A clone one base away is much larger, so this may be a read error. The conserved final phenylalanine or tryptophan is absent from the CDR3, which likely points to a read error. V is TRBV27 and J is TRBJ1-5; D gene uncertain. V was cut by 3 bases and J by 3 bases, with 6 bases left in between. The V gene's germline CDR1 is MNHEY and CDR2 SMNVEV (reference sequence). The CDR3 length is 13 residues. Written as DNA, the CDR3 is TGTGCCAGCAGTTTCGGGCCCAATCAGCCCCAGCATCTT. Translation gives CASSFGPNQPQHL.

This clonotype was seen only a few times. The chain employs TRBV20-1 and TRBJ2-7, with a weak D call TRBD1 (6 bases). The CDR3 contains 14 residues. The V end was cut by 6 bases, the J end by 0 bases, with 15 bases between. Germline values: CDR1 DFQATT, CDR2 SNEGSKA (reference sequence). CDR3 DNA: TGCAGTGCCATGACAGGCGCGGGCTCCTACGAGCAGTACGTC. It codes for CSAMTGAGSYEQYV.

This clonotype came up a few times. V gene TRBV11-2 combines with J gene TRBJ2-5; either TRBD1 or TRBD2 may supply D (5 bases each). The CDR3 covers 14 residues. The germline V gene encodes CDR1 SGHAT and CDR2 FQNNGV. V lost 6 bases and J 2 bases, leaving 13 bases between the germline ends. The CDR3 nucleotides are TGTGCCAGCAGTCCTCTCGGGGCACAAGAGACCCAGTACTTC. It yields the protein CASSPLGAQETQYF.

In this sample, this clonotype turned up a few times. This chain joins TRBV7-2 and TRBJ1-2, with 8 nucleotides matching TRBD1. Trimming cost V 1 base and J 7 bases; bases outside gene matches: 5. This CDR3 is built from 14 residues. Germline V gene lookup returns CDR1 SGHTA and CDR2 FQGNSA. The CDR3 sequence: CASSLVTGVGGYTF. CDR3 in DNA: TGTGCCAGCAGCTTAGTGACAGGGGTTGGTGGCTACACCTTC.

This clonotype was recorded a few times. The chain links TRBV12-3 or TRBV12-4 to TRBJ2-3, with TRBD2 as a possible D gene (7 bases). The CDR3 loop spans 13 amino acids. Between the trimmed V and J ends, which lost 6 bases and 5 bases, there was a span of 12 bases. The CDR3 bases are TGTGCCAGCAGACTAGGGGGGGGAGATACGCAGTATTTT. It translates to CASRLGGGDTQYF.

This clonotype was recorded a few times. The chain is built from TRBV20-1 and TRBJ1-2; the D gene is possibly TRBD1 (6 bases). V lost 0 bases and J lost 4, with 12 bases in between. Germline assignment: CDR1 DFQATT and CDR2 SNEGSKA (reference sequence). CDR3 length: 14 amino acids. For the CDR3, the DNA is TGCAGTGCTAGAGATGACGGGGGCAGCTATGGCTACACCTTC. Protein product: CSARDDGGSYGYTF.

The V gene is TRBV9, the J gene TRBJ2-1, with 7 positions matching TRBD1. With 4 bases clipped from V and 6 bases from J, the junction kept 16 bases outside the gene matches. In germline, CDR1 is SGDLS, CDR2 YYNGEE. The CDR3 has 17 residues. The CDR3 DNA is TGTGCCAGCAGCTTAACAAATTTCGGACAGGCGAGCAATGAGCAGTTCTTC. Translated, it gives CASSLTNFGQASNEQFF.

The chain employs TRBV12-3 or TRBV12-4 and TRBJ2-3; D possibly uses TRBD1 or TRBD2 (6 bases each). This CDR3 spans 14 amino acids. The ends were cut back, 8 bases at V and 6 bases at J, with 18 bases in the middle. CDR3 region: CASYWGAKGDTQYF. In DNA form, the CDR3 reads TGTGCCAGCTACTGGGGGGCGAAGGGGGATACGCAGTATTTT.

This clonotype appeared many times. This chain connects TRBV6-4 to TRBJ1-6; 8 nucleotides align to TRBD1. CDR3 size: 19 residues. Germline V gene data show CDR1 as MRHNA and CDR2 as SNTAGT. The V gene end was trimmed by 7 bases and the J gene end by 8 bases; junction bases not matched to a gene: 22. The CDR3 DNA reads TGTGCCAGCATCCCACAAGTCCGCGGGGCGCAGGGGGCCGATTCACCCCTCCACTTT. Protein product: CASIPQVRGAQGADSPLHF.

The J gene is TRBJ1-6, the V gene TRBV4-3; 9 bases map to TRBD1. This CDR3 has 16 residues. Germline trimming cut 5 bases from V and 7 bases from J; bases unmatched to any gene: 9. Germline V gene lookup returns CDR1 LGHNA and CDR2 YSLEER. The CDR3, as DNA: TGCGCCAGCAGCTCGGAGATAGGACAGGGGAATTCACCCCTCCACTTT. Residues: CASSSEIGQGNSPLHF.